Following are 21 T cell receptor beta chains from one sample sequenced in a study of blood T cell repertoires in COVID-19. Generated by immunoSEQ multiplex PCR, the TCRdb table keeps only in-frame clones and is missing some. This sample carries tens of thousands of clones, approximately 89% of them seen once, and the ten largest clones take 5% to 6.5%. Sequencing input: peripheral blood. The source of these receptors is a man aged 45-65 years with active COVID-19.

The chain carries TRBV4-3 and TRBJ1-2; TRBD1 aligns across 7 bases. This CDR3 comprises 16 residues. Losses at the gene ends were 0 bases for V and 4 bases for J; bases not matched to a gene: 8. From germline, CDR1 is LGHNA and CDR2 YSLEER. DNA for the CDR3: TGCGCCAGCAGCCAAGATTCCGCAGGGGGAGGCTATGGCTACACCTTC. Translation gives CASSQDSAGGGYGYTF.

This clone was seen only a few times. The chain has TRBV9 and TRBJ2-7, with TRBD2 matching 10 bases. V trimming: 4 bases; J trimming: 7 bases; junction bases outside the gene matches: 8. The CDR3 consists of 14 residues. Per the germline V gene, CDR1 is SGDLS and CDR2 is YYNGEE. CDR3 region: CASSTAGGPREQYF. DNA for the CDR3: TGTGCCAGCAGCACAGCGGGAGGGCCGCGGGAGCAGTACTTC.

This clone has only a few counts. V gene TRBV9 combines with J gene TRBJ2-1; 9 positions agree with TRBD1. CDR1 is SGDLS, CDR2 YYNGEE, per germline. V lost 0 bases, J lost 10 bases, and 14 bases stayed unmatched. There are 17 residues in the CDR3. The CDR3 coding sequence is TGTGCCAGCAGCGTAGACCACTCCGGGACAGGGATTCTCGAGCAGTTCTTC. It translates to CASSVDHSGTGILEQFF.

This clone appeared once. This sequence joins TRBV9 and TRBJ2-2; D call uncertain. From germline, CDR1 is SGDLS and CDR2 YYNGEE. V gave up 0 bases and J gave up 7 bases, with 10 bases separating them. The length of the CDR3 is 14 residues. The DNA for the CDR3 is TGTGCCAGCAGCGTAGCTACAGTCGGCGGGGAGCTGTTTTTT. Translating it yields CASSVATVGGELFF.

The rearrangement uses TRBV7-3 and TRBJ1-3; TRBD1 matches at 7 bases. The CDR3 is 15 residues long. Germline CDR1 reads SGHTA; CDR2 reads FQGTGA. Germline trimming cut 1 base from V and 4 bases from J; bases unmatched to any gene: 4. The CDR3 here is CASSLMGTEGNTIYF. CDR3 DNA: TGTGCCAGCAGCTTAATGGGGACAGAAGGAAACACCATATATTTT.

J is TRBJ2-1 and V is TRBV27; 7 nucleotides match TRBD1. J lost 8 bases, V lost 3 bases, and 10 bases had no gene match. The CDR3 is made up of 15 amino acids. The V gene's germline CDR1 is MNHEY and CDR2 SMNVEV (reference sequence). The CDR3 DNA is TGTGCCAGCAGTTTTTCCCAGGGGGTGAGGGATGAGCAGTTCTTC. Translation: CASSFSQGVRDEQFF.

This clone was seen once. The chain uses TRBV29-1 and TRBJ1-1; 8 bases match TRBD1. The CDR3 contains 14 residues. V gave up 8 bases and J gave up 4 bases; unmatched junction bases: 12. The germline gives CDR1 SQVTM, CDR2 ANQGSEA. In DNA, the CDR3 is TGCAGCACCCTGGGTACAGGGGGTCGCACTGAAGCTTTCTTT. Amino acids: CSTLGTGGRTEAFF.

This sequence joins TRBV7-9 and TRBJ1-2; TRBD1 might be the D (6 bases). The CDR3 is 16 residues long. The germline V and J ends were trimmed by 7 bases and 5 bases, with 23 bases remaining between them. Germline lookup yields CDR1 SEHNR and CDR2 FQNEAQ (reference sequence). The DNA for the CDR3 is TGTGCCAGCACGGATCCTTTTGAGGGGGTGACGTATGGCTACACCTTC. This gives the protein CASTDPFEGVTYGYTF.

V is TRBV5-1 and J is TRBJ2-7; 8 positions match TRBD1. The V segment lost 3 bases and the J segment 3 bases; nucleotides outside the gene matches: 5. The germline V gene has CDR1 SGHRS and CDR2 YFSETQ. The CDR3 sequence is 14 residues long. The CDR3 protein is CASSSTTGGYEQYF. DNA of the CDR3: TGCGCCAGCAGCTCAACTACAGGGGGCTACGAGCAGTACTTC. The variable domain in full, completed from reference TRBV5-1 and TRBJ2-7, reads KAGVTQTPRYLIKTRGQQVTLSCSPISGHRSVSWYQQTPGQGLQFLFEYFSETQRNKGNFPGRFSGRQFSNSRSEMNVSTLELGDSALYLCASSSTTGGYEQYFGPGTRLTVT.

This clone was detected only once. The rearrangement joins TRBV9 to TRBJ2-7; 8 bases line up with TRBD2. V lost 0 bases, J lost 1 base, and 6 bases stayed unmatched. Germline-derived CDR1 and CDR2 are SGDLS and YYNGEE. CDR3 size: 16 residues. CDR3 region: CASSVAPSGSSYEQYF. DNA for the CDR3: TGTGCCAGCAGCGTAGCACCCAGCGGGAGTTCCTACGAGCAGTACTTC.

The chain links TRBV28 to TRBJ2-7; D not resolved. Germline V CDR1 and CDR2: MDHEN, SYDVKM. The CDR3 extends over 14 amino acids. V gave up 2 bases and J gave up 2 bases, with 10 bases separating them. The CDR3 here is CASSLVQLPYEQYF. The CDR3 DNA follows: TGTGCCAGCAGTTTAGTACAGCTACCCTACGAGCAGTACTTC.

The sample holds a few counts of this clone. The chain recombines TRBV3-1 (or the pseudogene TRBV3-2) with TRBJ1-6, with 9 bases lining up with TRBD1. The CDR3 totals 14 residues. Germline values: CDR1 LGHDT, CDR2 YNNKEL (reference sequence). J was trimmed by 7 bases and V by 8 bases; bases with no gene match: 6. In DNA form, the CDR3 reads TGTGCCAGCTCCTCACAGGGGGCGAATTCACCCCTCCACTTT. Amino acids: CASSSQGANSPLHF.

The chain uses TRBV7-2 and TRBJ1-1, with D unclear. V lost 1 base and J 4 bases, leaving 10 bases between the germline ends. CDR3 size: 14 residues. CDR1 and CDR2 from the germline V gene are SGHTA and FQGNSA. Written as DNA, the CDR3 is TGTGCCAGCAGCTTAGTGGGTAGCGGCACTGAAGCTTTCTTT. Encoded protein: CASSLVGSGTEAFF.

This clone came up a few times. J is TRBJ2-7 and V is TRBV11-2, with a weak D call TRBD2 (7 bases). V was pared by 4 bases and J by 7 bases, with 14 bases between. This CDR3 comprises 13 residues. From germline, CDR1 is SGHAT and CDR2 FQNNGV. The CDR3 loop reads CASSYAGAREQYF. The CDR3 DNA reads TGTGCCAGCAGCTACGCGGGGGCGAGGGAGCAGTACTTC.

The chain carries TRBV18 and TRBJ2-6; perhaps TRBD2 as D (5 bases). CDR1 and CDR2 from the germline V gene are KGHSH and LQKENI. The ends were cut back, 1 base at V and 0 bases at J, with 16 bases in the middle. This CDR3 region has 19 residues. The CDR3 loop is CASSPQRGGVFSGANVLTF. The CDR3 DNA reads as TGTGCCAGCTCACCACAACGGGGTGGCGTTTTCTCTGGGGCCAACGTCCTGACTTTC.

The gene calls are TRBV4-2 and TRBJ2-3; 14 bases agree with TRBD2. Germline lookup yields CDR1 LGHNA and CDR2 YNFKEQ. J gave up 0 bases and V 3 bases, and 5 bases lay outside the gene matches. The CDR3 consists of 18 residues. The DNA of the CDR3 is TGTGCCAGCAGCCAGGGACTAGCGGGAGACACTAGCACAGATACGCAGTATTTT. Translated: CASSQGLAGDTSTDTQYF.

The chain recombines TRBV14 with TRBJ2-7; 7 bases match TRBD1. Per the germline V gene, CDR1 is SGHDN and CDR2 is FVKESK. There are 16 residues in the CDR3. The J segment lost 6 bases and the V segment lost 4 bases, leaving 15 bases of the junction unmatched. For the CDR3, the DNA is TGTGCCAGCAGCCGCTGGACAGGAATCCTTTCGGGCGAGCAGTACTTC. Translated: CASSRWTGILSGEQYF.

V is TRBV5-1 and J is TRBJ1-4; TRBD1 matches at 7 bases. From germline, CDR1 is SGHRS and CDR2 YFSETQ. The CDR3 is made up of 15 amino acids. With 0 bases clipped from V and 1 base from J, the junction kept 0 bases outside the gene matches. The CDR3 reads CASSLGQGTNEKLFF. CDR3 DNA: TGCGCCAGCAGCTTGGGACAGGGAACTAATGAAAAACTGTTTTTT.

This clone was seen a single time. The chain uses TRBV27 and TRBJ1-5, with 9 bases that match TRBD1. V was clipped by 6 bases and J by 2 bases; unmatched bases: 8. The germline CDR1 and CDR2 sequences are MNHEY and SMNVEV (reference sequence). This CDR3 comprises 16 residues. CDR3 DNA: TGTGCCAGCAGCTCCAGGAGGGACAGGGGCAATCAGCCCCAGCATTTT. Translating gives CASSSRRDRGNQPQHF.

The chain has TRBV5-5 and TRBJ2-3, with 7 bases fitting TRBD2. The CDR3 covers 17 residues. Unmatched junction bases numbered 17, after V lost 2 bases and J lost 8 bases. Germline V gives CDR1 SGHKS, CDR2 YYEKEE (reference sequence). In DNA, the CDR3 is TGTGCCAGCAGCTTTTGGCCCCTCGGCGGGGGTCCAGGTACGCAGTATTTT. Protein: CASSFWPLGGGPGTQYF.

This chain uses TRBV30 with TRBJ1-5; unclear D gene. Deletions cut 1 base from V and 6 bases from J, with 4 bases between. Germline V lookup: CDR1 GTSNPN, CDR2 SVGIG (reference sequence). The CDR3 runs 11 residues. CDR3 region: CAWSAGQPQHF. CDR3 DNA: TGTGCCTGGAGTGCGGGTCAGCCCCAGCATTTT.